The sequence of this T cell receptor beta chain was determined in a study of T cells in Graves' hyperthyroidism and ophthalmopathy (dated by TCRdb to between 2017 and 2020). Regarding the study in general: Peripheral blood samples were taken at initial diagnosis, before any treatment was given. A discovery cohort of around 100 patients, 43 with Graves' ophthalmopathy and 55 to 60 with stable Graves' hyperthyroidism, was used to find distinguishing TCR V-J signatures. Whether ophthalmopathy could be predicted prospectively was tested in an independent validation cohort made up of some 20 hyperthyroidism patients plus 17 patients who later progressed to ophthalmopathy. The 100 discovery patients were divided at random into training and test sets in a 7:3 ratio. The study also compared thyroid tissue and blood T-cell repertoires from several Graves' hyperthyroidism patients. Once sampling was done, hyperthyroidism patients were given methimazole at a starting dose of 30 mg daily, whereas ophthalmopathy patients were given high-dose intravenous methylprednisolone. The paper describes TCR Vbeta CDR3 sequencing of about 140 peripheral blood samples, made up of about 40 ophthalmopathy patients, 70 to 75 hyperthyroidism patients and 17 progressor patients. What the study reported, not specific to this receptor: Most expanded thyroid clonotypes (frequency above 0.001) were also found in blood, which suggests that blood repertoires may mirror thyroid immune responses. Sample size was not statistically predetermined, and investigators were not blinded to group allocation. Ophthalmopathy was separated from stable hyperthyroidism by a 13 V-J signature model, with approximately 89% sensitivity and about 81% specificity obtained in cross-validation and 80%/75% obtained in testing. In validation, the model predicted progression to ophthalmopathy with 55% to 71% sensitivity and approximately 72% specificity, a median of approximately 6.7 months before onset.

This clonotype came up many times. No cognate antigen has been identified for it. No base quality information exists; no much larger clone differs at one position. In the ophthalmopathy patients, disease was moderately to severely active, with a Clinical Activity Score of 3 or more, a NOSPECS grade of 4 or more, and a duration of less than 3 months. The study excluded patients with uncontrolled infections, other autoimmune diseases, pregnancy or lactation. Diagnoses relied on clinical symptoms, serum thyroxine and TRAb, thyroid ultrasound and orbital computed tomography. PBMCs were separated from roughly 10 ml of fresh peripheral blood using Ficoll-Paque density gradient centrifugation. Trizol reagent was used to extract total RNA, and RNA quality was then checked on an Agilent 2100 Bioanalyzer. The CDR3 runs 12 amino acids, cysteine and phenylalanine included. CDR3 DNA only is kept here, 36 bases in frame from base 1. As encoded in the germline V gene (reference sequence), CDR1 is DFQATT while CDR2 is SNEGSKA. V is shortened by 3 bases, J by 5 bases, and the region joining them spans 11 bases.

The TCR beta CDR3 regions were amplified from RNA transcripts. The TCR CDR3 was subjected to a first round of RT-PCR using the HTBI primer set and the Qiagen OneStep RT-PCR kit. A second multiplex PCR round built the libraries, followed by size selection and purification. The libraries were sequenced on an Illumina HiSeq2000 using paired-end 100 bp reads. On the authors' methods: SOAPnuke was used to process the raw data, removing reads that contained adapters or uncalled bases, had a mean Phred below 15, or lacked an exact match to the constant primer or identifier. High-quality paired reads were merged with COPE v1.2.5, and unique nucleotide sequences were defined as clonotypes. MiTCR v1.1 was used to align clonotypes to the IMGT TRBV, TRBD and TRBJ reference segments. The analysis was restricted to V-J combinations with a frequency above 0.0001, which together covered 99% to 99.2% of the repertoires. The TCS score was defined as F50 (clonal expansion) divided by E x V (chaos), with BLOSUM62-based TCRdist calculated between CDR3 peptides within each V-J. Welch's t-statistics and random forest reduced roughly 500 V-J features to around 14, which were used in a naive Bayes classifier (R e1071). TCRdb passed the public sequencing reads through fastp at Q25 and MiXCR, retaining productive beta sequences. Rows with a matching CDR3 protein are joined into one entry that keeps the most common DNA and genes. The V and J calls reflect TCRdb's pipeline rather than the authors' work. For this sample there are about 500,000 distinct CDR3 sequences; roughly 15% appear just once. Clones ranked in the top ten supply approximately 16% of the sample.

This receptor chain uses TRBV20-1 and TRBJ2-7, and possibly TRBD2, on 6 matching bases. The source material was blood. The source is a woman between 18 and 30 years old with Graves' ophthalmopathy. The DNA sequence reads TGCAGTGCTAGGTGGAGGGGCCACGAGCAGTACTTC. This sequence encodes CSARWRGHEQYF.